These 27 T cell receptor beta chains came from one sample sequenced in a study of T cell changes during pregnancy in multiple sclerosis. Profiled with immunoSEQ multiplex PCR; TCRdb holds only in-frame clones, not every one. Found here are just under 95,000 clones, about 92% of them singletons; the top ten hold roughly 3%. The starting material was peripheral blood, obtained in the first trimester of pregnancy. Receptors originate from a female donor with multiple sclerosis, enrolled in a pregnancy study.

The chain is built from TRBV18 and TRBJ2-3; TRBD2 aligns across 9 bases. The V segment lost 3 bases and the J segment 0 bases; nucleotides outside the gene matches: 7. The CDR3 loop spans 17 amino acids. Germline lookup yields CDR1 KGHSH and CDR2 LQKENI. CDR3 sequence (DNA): TGTGCCAGCTCACCCCGAGTAGCGGGAGTCAGCACAGATACGCAGTATTTT. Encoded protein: CASSPRVAGVSTDTQYF.

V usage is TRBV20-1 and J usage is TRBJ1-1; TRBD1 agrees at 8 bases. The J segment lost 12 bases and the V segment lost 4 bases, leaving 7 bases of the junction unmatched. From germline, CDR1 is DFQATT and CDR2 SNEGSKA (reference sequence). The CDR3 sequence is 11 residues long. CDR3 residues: CSANRGEGTFF. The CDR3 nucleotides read TGCAGTGCTAACAGGGGGGAAGGTACTTTCTTT.

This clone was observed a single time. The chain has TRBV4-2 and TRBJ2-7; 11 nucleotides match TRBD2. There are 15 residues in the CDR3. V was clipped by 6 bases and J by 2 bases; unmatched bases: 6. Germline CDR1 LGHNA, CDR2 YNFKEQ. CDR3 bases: TGTGCCAGCAGGGAGGGACTAGCGGCAACCTACGAGCAGTACTTC. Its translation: CASREGLAATYEQYF.

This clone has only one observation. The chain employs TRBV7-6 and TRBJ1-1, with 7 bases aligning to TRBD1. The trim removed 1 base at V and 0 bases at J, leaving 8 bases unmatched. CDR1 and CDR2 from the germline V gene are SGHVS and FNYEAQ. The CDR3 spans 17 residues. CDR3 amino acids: CASSLVHRGAMNTEAFF. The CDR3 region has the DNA TGTGCCAGCAGCTTAGTCCACAGGGGTGCTATGAACACTGAAGCTTTCTTT. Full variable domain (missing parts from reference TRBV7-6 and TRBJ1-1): GAGVSQSPRYKVTKRGQDVALRCDPISGHVSLYWYRQALGQGPEFLTYFNYEAQQDKSGLPNDRFSAERPEGSISTLTIQRTEQRDSAMYRCASSLVHRGAMNTEAFFGQGTRLTVV.

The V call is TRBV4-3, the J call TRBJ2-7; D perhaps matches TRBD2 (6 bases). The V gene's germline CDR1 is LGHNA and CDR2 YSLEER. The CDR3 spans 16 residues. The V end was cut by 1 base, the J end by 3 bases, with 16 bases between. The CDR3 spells CASSQGRLGAHYEQYF. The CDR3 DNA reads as TGCGCCAGCAGCCAAGGGCGACTAGGGGCCCACTACGAGCAGTACTTC.

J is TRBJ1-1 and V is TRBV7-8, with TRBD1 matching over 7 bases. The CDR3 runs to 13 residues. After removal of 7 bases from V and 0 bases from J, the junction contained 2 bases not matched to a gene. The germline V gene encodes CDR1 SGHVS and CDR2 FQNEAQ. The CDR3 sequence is CASMRGLNTEAFF. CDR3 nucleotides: TGTGCCAGCATGAGGGGGCTGAACACTGAAGCTTTCTTT. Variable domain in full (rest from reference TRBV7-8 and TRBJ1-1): GAGVSQSPRYKVAKRGQDVALRCDPISGHVSLFWYQQALGQGPEFLTYFQNEAQLDKSGLPSDRFFAERPEGSVSTLKIQRTQQEDSAVYLCASMRGLNTEAFFGQGTRLTVV.

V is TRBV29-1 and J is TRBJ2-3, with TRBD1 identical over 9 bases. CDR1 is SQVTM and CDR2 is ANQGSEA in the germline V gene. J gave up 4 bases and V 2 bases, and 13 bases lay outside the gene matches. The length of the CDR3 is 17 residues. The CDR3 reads CSVEQLRTGEVSDTQYF. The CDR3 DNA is TGCAGCGTTGAACAGCTTCGGACAGGGGAGGTCTCAGATACGCAGTATTTT.

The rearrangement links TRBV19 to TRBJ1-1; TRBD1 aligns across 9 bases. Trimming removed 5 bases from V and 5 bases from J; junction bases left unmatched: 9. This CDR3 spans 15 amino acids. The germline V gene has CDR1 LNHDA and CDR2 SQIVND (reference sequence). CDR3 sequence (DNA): TGTGCCAGTAGTTCCCGCACAGGGGGCTTGACTGAAGCTTTCTTT. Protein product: CASSSRTGGLTEAFF.

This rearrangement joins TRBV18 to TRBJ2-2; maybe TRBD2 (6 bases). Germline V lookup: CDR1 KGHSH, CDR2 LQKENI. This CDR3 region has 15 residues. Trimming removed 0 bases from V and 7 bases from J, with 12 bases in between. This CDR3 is CASSPPAGHGGELFF. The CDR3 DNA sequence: TGTGCCAGCTCACCACCGGCGGGGCATGGCGGGGAGCTGTTTTTT.

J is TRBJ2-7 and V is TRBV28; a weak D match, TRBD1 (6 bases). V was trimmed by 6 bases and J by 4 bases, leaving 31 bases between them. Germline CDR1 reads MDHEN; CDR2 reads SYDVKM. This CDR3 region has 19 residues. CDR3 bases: TGTGCCAGCAGAGTACGCCTTCGACAGGTAAAAGGGTCCAGGTACGAGCAGTACTTC. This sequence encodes CASRVRLRQVKGSRYEQYF.

The CDR3 bases are TGTGCCAGCAGTCGGGTAAAGGCAACAGATACGCAGTATTTT. Translation gives CASSRVKATDTQYF. The chain joins TRBV28 to TRBJ2-3; D is unclear. The ends were cut back, 5 bases at V and 3 bases at J, with 12 bases in the middle. The CDR3 loop spans 14 amino acids. Germline V gives CDR1 MDHEN, CDR2 SYDVKM.

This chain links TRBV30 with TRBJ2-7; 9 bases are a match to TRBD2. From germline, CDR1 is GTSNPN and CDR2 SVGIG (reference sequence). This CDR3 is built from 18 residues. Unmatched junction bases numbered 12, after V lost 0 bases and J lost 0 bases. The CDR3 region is CAWSVRELAGPSSYEQYF. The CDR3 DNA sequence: TGTGCCTGGAGTGTACGGGAACTAGCGGGCCCTAGCTCCTACGAGCAGTACTTC.

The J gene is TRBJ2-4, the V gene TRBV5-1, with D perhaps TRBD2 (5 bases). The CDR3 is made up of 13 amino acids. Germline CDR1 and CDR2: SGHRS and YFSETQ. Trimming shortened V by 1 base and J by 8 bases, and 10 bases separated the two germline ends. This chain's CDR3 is CASSLTERDIQYF. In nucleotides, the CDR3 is TGCGCCAGCAGCTTGACAGAGAGGGACATTCAGTACTTC.

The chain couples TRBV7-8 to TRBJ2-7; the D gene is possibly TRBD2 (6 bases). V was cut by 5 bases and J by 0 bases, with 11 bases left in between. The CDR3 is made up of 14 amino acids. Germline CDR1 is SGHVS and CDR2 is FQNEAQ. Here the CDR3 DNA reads TGTGCCAGCAGCACCCGGGACTTCTCCTACGAGCAGTACTTC. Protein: CASSTRDFSYEQYF.

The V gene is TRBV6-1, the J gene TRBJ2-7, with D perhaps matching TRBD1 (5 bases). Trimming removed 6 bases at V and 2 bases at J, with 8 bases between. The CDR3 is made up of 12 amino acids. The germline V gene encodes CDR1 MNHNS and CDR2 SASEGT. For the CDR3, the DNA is TGTGCCAGCAGCCAGGGTACCTACGAGCAGTACTTC. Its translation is CASSQGTYEQYF.

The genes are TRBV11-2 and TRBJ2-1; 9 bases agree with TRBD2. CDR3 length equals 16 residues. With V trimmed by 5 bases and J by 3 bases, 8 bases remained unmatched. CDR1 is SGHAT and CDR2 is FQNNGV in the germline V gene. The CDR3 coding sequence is TGTGCCAGCAGCAACATAGCGGGGGCCTTCTACAATGAGCAGTTCTTC. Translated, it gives CASSNIAGAFYNEQFF.

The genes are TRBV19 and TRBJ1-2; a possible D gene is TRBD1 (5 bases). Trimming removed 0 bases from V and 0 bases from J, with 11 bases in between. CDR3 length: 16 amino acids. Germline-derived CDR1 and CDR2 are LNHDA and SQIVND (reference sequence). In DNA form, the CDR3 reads TGTGCCAGTAGTATAGAGGGGCAGAATCCTAACTATGGCTACACCTTC. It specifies CASSIEGQNPNYGYTF.

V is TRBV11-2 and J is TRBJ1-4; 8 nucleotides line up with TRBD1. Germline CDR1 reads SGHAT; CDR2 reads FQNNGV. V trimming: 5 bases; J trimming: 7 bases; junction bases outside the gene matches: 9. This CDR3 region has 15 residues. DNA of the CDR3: TGTGCCAGCAGCACCATCAGGGGGCGCGTTGAAAAACTGTTTTTT. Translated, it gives CASSTIRGRVEKLFF.

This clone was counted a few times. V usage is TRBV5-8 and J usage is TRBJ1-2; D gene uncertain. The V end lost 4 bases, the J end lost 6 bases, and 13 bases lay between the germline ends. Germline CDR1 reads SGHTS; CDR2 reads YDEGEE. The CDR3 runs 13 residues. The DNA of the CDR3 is TGTGCCAGCAGCCCGGACCGGGGAAATGGCTACACCTTC. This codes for CASSPDRGNGYTF.

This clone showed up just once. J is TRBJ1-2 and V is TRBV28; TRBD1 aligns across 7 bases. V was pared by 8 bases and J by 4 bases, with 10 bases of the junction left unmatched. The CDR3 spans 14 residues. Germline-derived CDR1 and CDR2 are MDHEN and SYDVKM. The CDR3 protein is CASDDRAVSYGYTF. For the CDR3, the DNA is TGTGCCAGCGACGACAGGGCAGTATCCTATGGCTACACCTTC.

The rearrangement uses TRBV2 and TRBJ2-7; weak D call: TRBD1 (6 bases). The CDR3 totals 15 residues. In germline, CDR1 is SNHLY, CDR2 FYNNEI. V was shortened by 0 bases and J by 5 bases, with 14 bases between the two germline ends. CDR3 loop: CASSEASLRGHEQYF. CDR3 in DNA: TGTGCCAGCAGTGAAGCAAGCCTCAGGGGCCACGAGCAGTACTTC.

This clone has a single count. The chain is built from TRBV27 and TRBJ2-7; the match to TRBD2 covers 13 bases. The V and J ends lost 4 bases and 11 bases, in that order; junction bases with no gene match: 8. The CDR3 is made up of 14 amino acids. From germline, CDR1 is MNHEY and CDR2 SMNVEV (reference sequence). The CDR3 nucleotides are TGTGCCAGCAGTTCACTAGCGGGAGGGCCAGTGGAGTACTTC. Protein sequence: CASSSLAGGPVEYF.

The CDR3 loop reads CASSVTSGSFDEQYF. The CDR3 region has the DNA TGTGCCAGCAGTGTAACTAGCGGGAGCTTTGATGAGCAGTACTTC. This chain links TRBV28 with TRBJ2-7, with 11 bases identical to TRBD2. This CDR3 has 15 amino acids. J lost 7 bases, V lost 5 bases, and 10 bases had no gene match. Germline V gene sequence: CDR1 MDHEN, CDR2 SYDVKM. The complete variable domain, with remaining parts taken from reference TRBV28 and TRBJ2-7, reads DVKVTQSSRYLVKRTGEKVFLECVQDMDHENMFWYRQDPGLGLRLIYFSYDVKMKEKGDIPEGYSVSREKKERFSLILESASTNQTSMYLCASSVTSGSFDEQYFGPGTRLTVT.

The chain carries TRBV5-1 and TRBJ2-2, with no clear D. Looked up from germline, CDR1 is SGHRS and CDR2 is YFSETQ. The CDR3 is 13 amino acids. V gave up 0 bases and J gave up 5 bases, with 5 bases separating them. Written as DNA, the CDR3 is TGCGCCAGCAGCTTGGATTCTACCGGGGAGCTGTTTTTT. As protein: CASSLDSTGELFF.

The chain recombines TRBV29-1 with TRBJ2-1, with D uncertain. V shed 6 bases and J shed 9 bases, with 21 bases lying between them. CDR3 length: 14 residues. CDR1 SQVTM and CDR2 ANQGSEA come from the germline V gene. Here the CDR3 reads CSVTGVIAAIEQFF. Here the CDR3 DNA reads TGCAGCGTGACTGGTGTGATTGCCGCAATTGAGCAGTTCTTC.

CDR3 nucleotides: TGTGCCAGCAGCTCAAAAGGGGGTGAAGCTTTCTTT. Its protein product is CASSSKGGEAFF. The chain carries TRBV11-1 and TRBJ1-1; D is perhaps TRBD1 (6 bases). Germline V CDR1 and CDR2: SGHAT, FQDESV (reference sequence). This CDR3 has 12 residues. Trimming pared 4 bases from V and 7 bases from J, leaving 10 bases between.

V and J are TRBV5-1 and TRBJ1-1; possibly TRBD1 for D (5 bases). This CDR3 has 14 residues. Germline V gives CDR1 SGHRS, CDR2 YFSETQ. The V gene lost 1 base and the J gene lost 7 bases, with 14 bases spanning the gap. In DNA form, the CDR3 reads TGCGCCAGCAGCTTGCGCCGGACACCTGATGAAGCTTTCTTT. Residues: CASSLRRTPDEAFF.